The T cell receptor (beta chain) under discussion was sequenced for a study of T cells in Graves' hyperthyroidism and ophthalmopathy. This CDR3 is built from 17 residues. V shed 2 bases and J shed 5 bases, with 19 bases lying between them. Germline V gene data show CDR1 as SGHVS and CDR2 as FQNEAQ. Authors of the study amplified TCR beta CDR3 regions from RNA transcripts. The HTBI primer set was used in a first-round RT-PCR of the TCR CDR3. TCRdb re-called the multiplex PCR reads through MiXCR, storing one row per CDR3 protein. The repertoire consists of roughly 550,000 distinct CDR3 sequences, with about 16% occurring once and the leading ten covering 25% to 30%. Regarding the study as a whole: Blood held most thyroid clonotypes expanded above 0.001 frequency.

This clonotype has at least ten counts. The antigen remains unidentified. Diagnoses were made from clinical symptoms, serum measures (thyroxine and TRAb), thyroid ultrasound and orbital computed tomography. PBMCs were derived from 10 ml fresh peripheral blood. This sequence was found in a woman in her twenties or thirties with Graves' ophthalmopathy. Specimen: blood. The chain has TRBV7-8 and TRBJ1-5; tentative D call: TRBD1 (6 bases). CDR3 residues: CASSLRVVGARDQPQHF. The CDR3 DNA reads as TGTGCCAGCAGCTTAAGGGTTGTGGGGGCCCGGGATCAGCCCCAGCATTTT.